This TCR beta chain was sequenced for a study of cytomegalovirus exposure and HLA in healthy donors (dated by TCRdb to the late 2010s). Looking at the study overall: An earlier analysis of approximately 640 of the donors reported more than 250 Gb of sequence data and more than 90 million unique TCR beta sequences from roughly 200 million T cells. A handful of DR-DQ haplotypes were handled as single units for association and clustering because linkage in the cohort was strong. HLA typing covered class I and class II loci at four-digit resolution. All discovery cohort repertoires had been generated on a single sequencing platform. A later genetic analysis used genome-wide SNP genotypes for about three fifths of the roughly 700 donors, treating that subset as a discovery cohort. To predict cytomegalovirus infection status, the study combined high-throughput TCR immunosequencing, statistical association of individual TCRs with disease status, and machine learning. An earlier analysis of approximately 640 of the donors applied high-throughput TCR beta sequencing to assess whether each TCR beta V gene segment acted as functional or pseudogenic. The T cell repertoires of 670 or so subjects were profiled by immunosequencing and related to cytomegalovirus serostatus. The study aimed to test whether cataloging public T cell receptors could reveal signatures of past pathogen exposure. About 280 gigabases of sequencing data and 91 million or so unique TCR sequences made up an early release that covered several hundred HLA-typed donors. Of the roughly 400 genotyped donors, 81% fell in the genetic ancestry cluster associated with self-reported Caucasian donors. Alongside the repertoire data, information on donor age, sex, ethnicity and CMV serostatus was compiled. Besides the first cohort of approximately 710 subjects, a separate validation cohort made up of over a hundred different subjects was used. Across approximately 420 genotyped donors of the cohort, an average of 235,054 unique TCR beta nucleotide sequences per donor were sequenced, and 15% to 20% of those sequences were non-productive. The number of donors typed differed by locus, with 629-630 for A, B, C, DRB1 and DQB1, more than 500 for DQA1, approximately 570 for DPA1, and around 430 for DPB1. A later analysis re-examined previously published TCR beta repertoires from several hundred donors and added high-resolution HLA genotyping to investigate patterns of TCR occurrence. Rather than using new phenotypic data, the later analysis identified candidate immune exposures from TCR beta sequences and from how often those sequences occurred across donors. Overall results and qualifications from the work: Across donors, most TCR sequences were observed very rarely, whereas some public TCRs were present in many individuals. Immune exposure information for the cohort was limited to CMV serostatus. Three of the identified cytomegalovirus-associated TCR beta chains were confirmed in vitro to be specific for cytomegalovirus antigens. In a later analysis, several top co-occurrence clusters were reported to appear linked to parvovirus B19, influenza, CMV and Epstein-Barr virus. Correlated functional status among segregating V segments might be attributable to linkage disequilibrium, but an unknown experimental factor could not be ruled out. A later analysis associated 16,951 TCR beta sequences with specific HLA alleles at a false discovery rate of 0.05. In a later genetic analysis, fewer N-insertions in productive TCRs were reported among donors in an Asian-associated ancestry cluster than the roughly 700-donor mean. Cytomegalovirus status was reported to be diagnosed by the classifier with high specificity and sensitivity in both the original and validation cohorts. Broadly in line with IMGT annotations, most TCR beta V segments showed up in productive rearrangements about 87% or about 30% of the time in an earlier analysis of around 600 of the donors. A total of fewer than 200 TCR beta chains were listed by the study as associated with cytomegalovirus. The cohort was sequenced for TCR beta chains only, and without alpha or paired-chain data the features that could be detected were limited. Because some donors lacked HLA typing at each locus, the association tests relied only on the typed subset. When HLA alleles, especially DR and DQ, strongly co-occurred, TCR associations were difficult to assign to individual alleles. A later analysis found that TCR association rates varied across HLA loci, with DRB1 alleles showing the most associated TCRs and HLA-C alleles the fewest. Over 15 rarely observed V segments, including chromosome 9 orphons, were excluded from the earlier analysis of some 590 of the donors because counts were too low. Roughly uniform sequencing depth across donors was assumed in presence/absence analyses, although this assumption may not hold. A group of highly shared sequence variants was considered likely to be a technical artifact of the sequencing pipeline. It was suggested by the authors that the approach could potentially be generalized to other disease states and immunological phenotypes. A further reported finding was that TCR beta sequences accurately predicted the HLA-A and HLA-B alleles for most subjects in the first cohort. A later analysis found that most CMV-associated TCR beta chains appeared HLA-restricted, with HLA associations seemingly driven largely by CMV exposure. A later analysis found that HLA-associated TCR beta chains were more clonally expanded and had lower generation probabilities than equally common non-associated chains. A later genetic analysis associated a missense DCLRE1C variant with V-gene and J-gene trimming of TCR beta chains, and an independent cohort replicated the association.

The library was produced with the immunoSEQ multiplex PCR assay. For the multiplex PCR, a mixture combining 60 forward primers for TCR Vbeta segments and 13 reverse primers for TCR Jbeta segments was used. A multiplex PCR assay on genomic DNA amplified the CDR3 region of rearranged TCR beta genes. The amplified TCR beta libraries were sequenced on the Illumina HiSeq System as 87-base-pair reads. Concerning the study's data processing: A later analysis tallied some 79 million unique TCR beta chains across the 666 repertoires, and about 10 million of those chains were shared by two or more donors. Raw reads were error-corrected and collapsed into unique sequences with a nearest-neighbor algorithm that merged closely related sequences to remove PCR and sequencing errors. V, D and J gene segments were assigned by aligning CDR3 sequences to IMGT reference sequences. For a sequence to be retained, at least a six-nucleotide match to both a V gene segment and a J gene segment was required. Rearrangements were called productive when the CDR3 lacked stop codons and stayed in frame with V and J; all others were non-productive. CDR3 was defined according to IMGT convention as the region running from the second conserved V-encoded cysteine to the conserved J-encoded phenylalanine. In an earlier analysis of around 540 of the donors, sequences lacking an unambiguous match to a single V gene segment were excluded. In an earlier analysis of 587 of the donors, V segments were called functional above 56.7% productive rearrangements and were called segregating when the between-donor standard deviation exceeded 5%. A statistical classification framework was built for diagnosing cytomegalovirus status from the catalog of TCR beta chain sequences. A later analysis assigned V and J genes by comparing TCR nucleotide sequences with IMGT/GENE-DB human TR gene sequences. A later analysis assigned CDR3 sequences and most-parsimonious VDJ recombination scenarios with the TCRdist pipeline. A later analysis defined each TCR beta chain by its CDR3 amino acid sequence plus V-gene family, and excluded reads lacking a unique V-gene family. In a later analysis, 450 to 600 highly shared, low-generation-probability nucleotide sequences were removed to address suspected cross-contamination and a sequencing artifact. A later analysis calculated a clonal expansion index for each public chain from normalized within-repertoire ranks of inferred template counts. In a later analysis, generation probabilities were computed with a VDJ recombination model fitted to out-of-frame rearrangements, and the resulting probabilities were checked against IGoR. In a later analysis, hypergeometric tests were used to score TCR-TCR, TCR-HLA and TCR-CMV co-occurrence, with a repertoire-size bias correction applied to TCR pairs. To estimate false discovery rates, a later analysis permuted the HLA or CMV assignments 20 times. A later analysis grouped co-occurring TCRs with DBSCAN, adding TCRdist sequence similarity when clustering within HLA-allele-positive subsets. Repertoires with fewer than 30,000 or more than 120,000 public chains, plus five repertoires with anomalous nucleotide sharing, were excluded from co-occurrence clustering. TCRdb carries this immuneACCESS record with in-frame sequences only. Its versions omit some clonotypes, under half of them owing to an unresolved V gene in the studies checked, with the rest unexplained. Clone size and the V and J calls come from that table; the DNA yielded D and trimming. This sample holds 110,000 to 150,000 clones; just under 70% were observed only once. The ten largest clonotypes hold almost 4.5% of the sample.

On this clone: The target of this receptor is not known. No much larger clonotype is one base removed from it; base qualities were not supplied.

The cohort comprised hundreds of healthy bone marrow donors. At the time of sampling, every cohort member was nominally healthy, though immune exposures that went unrecorded were likely present. The donor tested CMV seronegative, placing the donor among the roughly 400 seronegative members of the cohort. Each donor provided a peripheral blood sample, and peripheral blood mononuclear cells were used for TCR beta sequencing. The Qiagen DNeasy Blood Extraction Kit was used to extract genomic DNA from the blood cell samples. The receptor was derived from a man between 60 and 75 years old in good health and CMV-seronegative. The specimen sequenced was PBMCs.

The bases are TGTGCCAGTAGCCTATTTCTAGCGGGAGACGAGCAGTACTTC. This gives the protein CASSLFLAGDEQYF. The sequence joins TRBV19 to TRBJ2-7, with 10 middle bases fitting TRBD2. The germline V gene (reference sequence) yields LNHDA for CDR1 and SQIVND for CDR2. Including the terminal cysteine and phenylalanine, the CDR3 comprises 14 residues. Just CDR3 DNA is preserved here, 42 bases in frame from base 1. Here V drops 6 bases and J drops 5 bases, and the junction holds 7 bases not matched to any gene.